The entry below describes one TCR beta chain. This record belongs to a study of blood T cell repertoires in COVID-19. Study as a whole: Whether acute or convalescent, the COVID-19 samples came from the United States, Italy and Spain.

The CDR3 extends over 14 amino acids. Germline loops: CDR1 MGHRA, CDR2 YSYEKL. Trimming cost V 0 bases and J 5 bases, with 10 bases left between them. Original data processing: Estimated nucleated cell counts came from reference gene primer amplification. Clones were read by immunoSEQ multiplex PCR, and TCRdb kept only the in-frame ones, dropping some. V and J calls and clone size come straight from that table; D and trimming were deduced from the DNA. Seen here are 400,000 to 500,000 clones, 86% observed once, and the top ten hold approximately 1.4%. The chain employs TRBV4-1 and TRBJ1-1; possible D gene TRBD1, 5 bases. The sequence was collected from a woman aged 25 to 39 with active or convalescent COVID-19. The sequenced material came from peripheral blood. This CDR3 reads CASSQDGRGTEAFF. The CDR3 DNA is TGCGCCAGCAGCCAAGATGGAAGGGGTACTGAAGCTTTCTTT.